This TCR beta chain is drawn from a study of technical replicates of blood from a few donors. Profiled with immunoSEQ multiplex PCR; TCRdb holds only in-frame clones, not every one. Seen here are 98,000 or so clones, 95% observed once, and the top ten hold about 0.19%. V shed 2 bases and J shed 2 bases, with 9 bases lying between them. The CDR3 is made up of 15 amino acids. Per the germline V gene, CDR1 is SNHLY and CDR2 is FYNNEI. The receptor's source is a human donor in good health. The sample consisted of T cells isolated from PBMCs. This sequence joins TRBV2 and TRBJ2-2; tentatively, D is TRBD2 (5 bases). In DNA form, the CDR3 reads TGTGCCAGCAGTGAATTCGAGGGTAACACCGGGGAGCTGTTTTTT. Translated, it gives CASSEFEGNTGELFF. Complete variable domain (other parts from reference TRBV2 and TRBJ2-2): EPEVTQTPSHQVTQMGQEVILRCVPISNHLYFYWYRQILGQKVEFLVSFYNNEISEKSEIFDDQFSVERPDGSNFTLKIRSTKLEDSAMYFCASSEFEGNTGELFFGEGSRLTVL.